The 21 T cell receptor beta chains reported below all come from one sample, sequenced in a study of cytomegalovirus exposure and HLA in healthy donors (dated by TCRdb to the late 2010s). The receptor library was made with the immunoSEQ multiplex PCR assay. Held by TCRdb, this immuneACCESS table contains in-frame sequences only and omits some clones. Under half of the omission traces to an unresolved V gene where checked; the cause of the rest is unknown. The sample table records 250,000 to 300,000 clones; around 86% of these occur just once. The ten largest make up approximately 1% of the sample. The sample comprised PBMCs. Every receptor here comes from a woman in her late teens or twenties in good health and CMV-seronegative.

The chain combines TRBV28 with TRBJ1-2; D possibly corresponds to TRBD1 (5 bases). The CDR3 consists of 15 residues. Trimming cost V 5 bases and J 4 bases, with 17 bases left between them. Per germline, CDR1 MDHEN and CDR2 SYDVKM. The CDR3 DNA is TGTGCCAGCAGTCCAGGGACTCAAACGGCCTATGGCTACACCTTC. Encoded protein: CASSPGTQTAYGYTF.

The chain has TRBV10-3 and TRBJ1-5; TRBD1 aligns across 9 bases. Germline CDR1 and CDR2: ENHRY and SYGVKD. The length of the CDR3 is 15 residues. V was pared by 0 bases and J by 10 bases, with 7 bases of the junction left unmatched. The CDR3 nucleotides are TGTGCCATCAGTGAGTCCCGGGACAGGGTTGCCCCCCAGCATTTT. Protein: CAISESRDRVAPQHF.

The V gene is TRBV4-3, the J gene TRBJ1-1; D is uncertain. CDR1 LGHNA and CDR2 YSLEER come from the germline V gene. V was cut by 0 bases and J by 8 bases, with 13 bases left in between. The CDR3 spans 14 residues. The CDR3 DNA follows: TGCGCCAGCAGCCAAGATGCGATGCGGGAGGAAGCTTTCTTT. As protein: CASSQDAMREEAFF.

The V call is TRBV19, the J call TRBJ1-2, with unresolved D. This CDR3 contains 13 residues. The germline gives CDR1 LNHDA, CDR2 SQIVND (reference sequence). V lost 10 bases to trimming and J lost 4 bases, with 16 bases between them. In DNA, the CDR3 is TGTGCCACCTACAGAGCCTCTTTCTATGGCTACACCTTC. This gives the protein CATYRASFYGYTF.

This clone was recorded once. The V gene is TRBV9, the J gene TRBJ2-2; 8 bases match TRBD1. CDR3 length: 16 residues. With 2 bases clipped from V and 4 bases from J, the junction kept 7 bases outside the gene matches. From germline, CDR1 is SGDLS and CDR2 YYNGEE. The CDR3 spells CASSVPLTGGTGELFF. CDR3 nucleotide sequence: TGTGCCAGCAGCGTCCCCCTTACAGGGGGCACCGGGGAGCTGTTTTTT.

The chain is built from TRBV28 and TRBJ2-7, with D possibly TRBD2 on 6 matching bases. Trimming took 6 bases from V and 2 from J, leaving 14 bases between them. CDR1 MDHEN and CDR2 SYDVKM come from the germline V gene. This CDR3 contains 14 residues. The CDR3 loop is CASRSPGTAYEQYF. The CDR3 DNA reads TGTGCCAGCAGAAGTCCCGGGACTGCCTACGAGCAGTACTTC.

J is TRBJ2-5 and V is TRBV5-1; TRBD1 agrees at 7 bases. Germline V gene sequence: CDR1 SGHRS, CDR2 YFSETQ. V lost 4 bases and J lost 5; bases outside the gene matches: 5. The CDR3 has 13 amino acids. The CDR3, as DNA: TGCGCCAGCAGCCGGCAGGGGGACGAGACCCAGTACTTC. Translated: CASSRQGDETQYF. Full variable domain (remainder filled in from reference TRBV5-1 and TRBJ2-5): KAGVTQTPRYLIKTRGQQVTLSCSPISGHRSVSWYQQTPGQGLQFLFEYFSETQRNKGNFPGRFSGRQFSNSRSEMNVSTLELGDSALYLCASSRQGDETQYFGPGTRLLVL.

The genes are TRBV5-4 and TRBJ2-7; D is possibly TRBD2 (5 bases). The CDR3 totals 13 residues. V dropped 1 base and J dropped 5 bases, with 10 bases sitting between them. Germline values: CDR1 SGHNT, CDR2 YYREEE (reference sequence). The CDR3 coding sequence is TGTGCCAGCAGCTTGCGAGGGTCCCACGAGCAGTACTTC. Amino acids: CASSLRGSHEQYF.

The CDR3 region is CASSLGRDRSTNEKLFF. The CDR3 bases are TGCGCCAGCAGCTTGGGCCGGGACAGATCAACTAATGAAAAACTGTTTTTT. This rearrangement joins TRBV5-1 to TRBJ1-4, with 7 bases matching TRBD1. Germline assignment: CDR1 SGHRS and CDR2 YFSETQ. V lost 0 bases, J lost 0 bases, and 5 bases stayed unmatched. The CDR3 runs 17 residues.

V gene TRBV7-2 combines with J gene TRBJ1-5; maybe TRBD1 (6 bases). The CDR3 has 15 residues. V was clipped by 4 bases and J by 2 bases, with 12 bases between them. Germline V gives CDR1 SGHTA, CDR2 FQGNSA. The CDR3 sequence: CASSSEYRGNQPQHF. CDR3 nucleotides: TGTGCCAGCAGCTCCGAGTACAGGGGCAATCAGCCCCAGCATTTT.

This clone was picked up a small number of times. This chain uses TRBV6-4 with TRBJ2-3, with 9 nucleotides matching TRBD1. The CDR3 sequence is 15 residues long. Losses at the gene ends were 2 bases for V and 4 bases for J; bases not matched to a gene: 4. Germline lookup yields CDR1 MRHNA and CDR2 SNTAGT. CDR3 DNA: TGTGCCAGCAGTGACCGAGGACAGGGGTCAGATACGCAGTATTTT. Translating gives CASSDRGQGSDTQYF.

This clone has only a few counts. This chain uses TRBV7-8 with TRBJ1-5; D is possibly TRBD1 (6 bases). CDR3 size: 16 residues. Germline lookup yields CDR1 SGHVS and CDR2 FQNEAQ. V was shortened by 2 bases and J by 1 base, with 12 bases between the two germline ends. CDR3 DNA sequence: TGTGCCAGCAGCTTATCTAGCACAGGGAGCAATCAGCCCCAGCATTTT. The encoded protein is CASSLSSTGSNQPQHF.

The sample holds one count of this clone. The chain employs TRBV5-1 and TRBJ1-5, with 7 nucleotides matching TRBD1. Germline lookup yields CDR1 SGHRS and CDR2 YFSETQ. The CDR3 runs 15 residues. V gave up 4 bases and J gave up 0 bases; unmatched junction bases: 4. The CDR3: CASSRTGDSNQPQHF. CDR3 DNA: TGCGCCAGCAGCAGAACAGGGGATAGCAATCAGCCCCAGCATTTT. Using reference TRBV5-1 and TRBJ1-5 for the parts outside the CDR3, the full variable domain is KAGVTQTPRYLIKTRGQQVTLSCSPISGHRSVSWYQQTPGQGLQFLFEYFSETQRNKGNFPGRFSGRQFSNSRSEMNVSTLELGDSALYLCASSRTGDSNQPQHFGDGTRLSIL.

This clone has a handful of counts. The rearrangement links TRBV27 to TRBJ2-7, with a possible D match to TRBD2 (6 bases). V lost 6 bases to trimming and J lost 3 bases, with 15 bases between them. This CDR3 spans 14 amino acids. Germline CDR1 reads MNHEY; CDR2 reads SMNVEV (reference sequence). The CDR3 sequence: CASSPRDEFYEQYF. The CDR3 DNA reads TGTGCCAGCAGCCCGCGGGACGAGTTCTACGAGCAGTACTTC.

This clone was counted only a few times. This chain connects TRBV7-9 to TRBJ1-5; 7 bases are a match to TRBD1. V shed 2 bases and J 5 bases; nucleotides not matched to a gene: 3. Germline V gene sequence: CDR1 SEHNR, CDR2 FQNEAQ (reference sequence). CDR3 size: 14 residues. The CDR3 nucleotides read TGTGCCAGCAGCTTATCCACAGGGGATCAGCCCCAGCATTTT. Its translation is CASSLSTGDQPQHF. Supplemented by reference TRBV7-9 and TRBJ1-5, the full variable domain reads DTGVSQNPRHKITKRGQNVTFRCDPISEHNRLYWYRQTLGQGPEFLTYFQNEAQLEKSRLLSDRFSAERPKGSFSTLEIQRTEQGDSAMYLCASSLSTGDQPQHFGDGTRLSIL.

For this clone: Other DNA sequences in the same sample also yield this CDR3. This rearrangement joins TRBV19 to TRBJ1-1; TRBD1 might be the D (6 bases). The V end lost 4 bases, the J end lost 4 bases, and 13 bases lay between the germline ends. Germline V gene lookup returns CDR1 LNHDA and CDR2 SQIVND (reference sequence). This CDR3 is built from 14 residues. The CDR3 spells CASSTQGSGTEAFF. CDR3 coding DNA: TGTGCCAGTAGTACTCAGGGGAGCGGCACTGAAGCTTTCTTT.

This chain joins TRBV7-2 and TRBJ2-6; D is uncertain. Trimming cost V 2 bases and J 0 bases, with 11 bases left between them. The germline CDR1 and CDR2 sequences are SGHTA and FQGNSA. The CDR3 is 17 amino acids. DNA for the CDR3: TGTGCCAGCAGCTTACAGGCCTTAAGCTCTGGGGCCAACGTCCTGACTTTC. Translated, it gives CASSLQALSSGANVLTF. Looking up the rest from reference TRBV7-2 and TRBJ2-6 gives the full variable domain: GAGVSQSPSNKVTEKGKDVELRCDPISGHTALYWYRQSLGQGLEFLIYFQGNSAPDKSGLPSDRFSAERTGGSVSTLTIQRTQQEDSAVYLCASSLQALSSGANVLTFGAGSRLTVL.

The CDR3 bases are TGTGCCAGTAGTACCAAGACTAGCGGAACAGATACGCAGTATTTT. This codes for CASSTKTSGTDTQYF. This sequence joins TRBV19 and TRBJ2-3; 9 bases align to TRBD2. V lost 4 bases, J lost 3 bases, and 5 bases stayed unmatched. The germline V gene has CDR1 LNHDA and CDR2 SQIVND (reference sequence). CDR3 length: 15 amino acids.

CDR3 in DNA: TGCGCCAGCAGCCGAAGAACAGACTCTGGGGCCAACGTCCTGACTTTC. This encodes CASSRRTDSGANVLTF. The V call is TRBV5-1, the J call TRBJ2-6; D ambiguous. CDR3 length: 16 amino acids. In germline, CDR1 is SGHRS, CDR2 YFSETQ. Trimming left V 4 bases short and J 0 bases short, with 11 bases between.

Here the CDR3 reads CAIRADMNTEAFF. The CDR3 DNA is TGTGCCATCAGGGCCGATATGAACACTGAAGCTTTCTTT. The rearrangement uses TRBV10-3 and TRBJ1-1; D gene uncertain. This CDR3 comprises 13 residues. V was cut by 6 bases and J by 0 bases, with 8 bases left in between. Germline-derived CDR1 and CDR2 are ENHRY and SYGVKD.

The genes are TRBV7-6 and TRBJ2-7, with a weak D call TRBD1 (5 bases). Germline CDR1 SGHVS, CDR2 FNYEAQ. This CDR3 contains 14 residues. V lost 9 bases to trimming and J lost 0 bases, with 15 bases between them. The CDR3 sequence is CASGWQGSSYEQYF. The CDR3 DNA reads as TGTGCCAGTGGGTGGCAGGGCAGCTCCTACGAGCAGTACTTC.